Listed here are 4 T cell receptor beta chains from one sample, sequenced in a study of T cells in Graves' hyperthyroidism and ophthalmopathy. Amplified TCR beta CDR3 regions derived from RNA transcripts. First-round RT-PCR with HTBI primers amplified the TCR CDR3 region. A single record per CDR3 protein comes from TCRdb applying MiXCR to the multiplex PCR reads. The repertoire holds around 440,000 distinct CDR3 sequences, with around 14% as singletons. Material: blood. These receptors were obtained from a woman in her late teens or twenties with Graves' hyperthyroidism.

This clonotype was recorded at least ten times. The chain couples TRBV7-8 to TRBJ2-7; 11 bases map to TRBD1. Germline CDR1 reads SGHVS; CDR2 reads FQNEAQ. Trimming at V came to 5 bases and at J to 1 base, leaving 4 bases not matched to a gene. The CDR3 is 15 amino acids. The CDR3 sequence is CASSPGTGGSYEQYF. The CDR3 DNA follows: TGTGCCAGCAGCCCCGGGACAGGGGGTTCCTACGAGCAGTACTTC.

CDR3 coding DNA: TGTGCCAGCAGCTCATTAGACGATCAGCCCCAGCATTTT. Translated, it gives CASSSLDDQPQHF. The gene calls are TRBV5-6 and TRBJ1-5; D gene unclear. Germline V lookup: CDR1 SGHDT, CDR2 YYEEEE. V dropped 3 bases and J dropped 5 bases, with 9 bases sitting between them. This CDR3 spans 13 amino acids.

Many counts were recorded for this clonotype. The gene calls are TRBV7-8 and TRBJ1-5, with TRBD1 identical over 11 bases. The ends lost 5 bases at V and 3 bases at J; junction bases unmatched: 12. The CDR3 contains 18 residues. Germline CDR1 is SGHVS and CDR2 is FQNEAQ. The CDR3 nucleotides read TGTGCCAGCAGCCAAGGGACAGGGGGAAAGTTTGTCAATCAGCCCCAGCATTTT. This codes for CASSQGTGGKFVNQPQHF.

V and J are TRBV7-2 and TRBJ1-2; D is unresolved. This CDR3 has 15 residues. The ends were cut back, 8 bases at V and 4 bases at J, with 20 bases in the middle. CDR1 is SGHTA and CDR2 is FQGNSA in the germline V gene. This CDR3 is CASRPGPGILYGYTF. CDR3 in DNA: TGTGCCAGCCGACCGGGCCCCGGAATTCTCTATGGCTACACCTTC.